Below are 27 T cell receptor beta chains sequenced from a single sample in a study of T-cell reconstitution after alpha-beta-depleted transplantation in children. Molecular barcoding with unique molecular identifiers was used for the TCRbeta library. MiXCR, run by TCRdb on the PCR reads, gives a single entry per CDR3 protein. The profile shows around 580,000 distinct CDR3 sequences, about 21% of them singletons. The material was PBMCs, mostly from graft donor cells, obtained 360 days after TCRalphabeta/CD19-depleted stem cell transplant. Source of these receptors: a boy under three years old who had a stem cell transplant for acute myeloid leukemia, so the T cells may come from the graft donor.

The table lists this clonotype with a few counts. V and J are TRBV12-3 or TRBV12-4 and TRBJ2-1; the match to TRBD2 covers 12 bases. V trimming: 6 bases; J trimming: 5 bases; junction bases outside the gene matches: 2. This CDR3 region has 14 residues. In DNA form, the CDR3 reads TGTGCCAGCAGGCGACTAGCGGGGGACAATGAGCAGTTCTTC. This codes for CASRRLAGDNEQFF.

A few counts support this clonotype. The V and J genes are TRBV7-3 and TRBJ2-2; 8 nucleotides match TRBD2. J was trimmed by 0 bases and V by 2 bases; bases with no gene match: 8. The CDR3 sequence is 18 residues long. Germline loops: CDR1 SGHTA, CDR2 FQGTGA. The CDR3 nucleotides read TGTGCCAGCAGCTTATCGTTTAGCGGGGTGACGAACACCGGGGAGCTGTTTTTT. Translation gives CASSLSFSGVTNTGELFF.

This clonotype was counted at least ten times. The V and J genes are TRBV20-1 and TRBJ1-4; 7 bases fit TRBD1. Germline assignment: CDR1 DFQATT and CDR2 SNEGSKA (reference sequence). The CDR3 runs 17 residues. V dropped 5 bases and J dropped 0; count of bases not matched to a gene: 12. The CDR3 DNA sequence: TGCAGTGCTCAAGACAGGGCGACCCAGGCAACTAATGAAAAACTGTTTTTT. This codes for CSAQDRATQATNEKLFF.

This clonotype was found a few times. The V and J genes are TRBV20-1 and TRBJ1-2, with no clear D. This CDR3 has 9 residues. CDR1 and CDR2 (germline): DFQATT, SNEGSKA (reference sequence). Trimming took off 3 bases at V and 6 bases at J, with 2 bases between the two ends. The CDR3 reads CSASDGYTF. The CDR3 DNA is TGCAGTGCTAGTGATGGCTACACCTTC.

This clonotype was found a few times. This chain uses TRBV12-3 or TRBV12-4 with TRBJ1-3; the match to TRBD1 covers 7 bases. The V and J ends lost 6 bases and 5 bases, in that order; junction bases with no gene match: 4. CDR3 length: 13 amino acids. CDR3 nucleotides: TGTGCCAGCAGCCCAAGGGGGCGAAACACCATATATTTT. It yields the protein CASSPRGRNTIYF.

The chain carries TRBV20-1 and TRBJ1-2; D is unresolved. This CDR3 region has 13 residues. Germline V gene sequence: CDR1 DFQATT, CDR2 SNEGSKA (reference sequence). With 3 bases removed from V and 4 bases from J, the gap between germline ends came to 12 bases. This CDR3 reads CSARDAISYGYTF. CDR3 DNA sequence: TGCAGTGCTAGGGACGCTATCTCCTATGGCTACACCTTC.

This clonotype has at least ten counts. V and J are TRBV15 and TRBJ2-7, with 10 bases fitting TRBD2. Germline trimming cut 5 bases from V and 3 bases from J; bases unmatched to any gene: 4. Germline V lookup: CDR1 LNHNV, CDR2 YYDKDF (reference sequence). CDR3 length: 14 residues. The CDR3 reads CATSSGLAVYEQYV. Written as DNA, the CDR3 is TGTGCCACCAGCTCTGGACTAGCGGTCTACGAGCAGTACGTC.

The V and J genes are TRBV7-2 and TRBJ2-7, with a possible D match to TRBD2 (6 bases). This CDR3 region has 14 residues. Germline assignment: CDR1 SGHTA and CDR2 FQGNSA. V lost 2 bases to trimming and J lost 5 bases, with 13 bases between them. The chain's CDR3 is CASSLFAGHHEQYV. CDR3 DNA sequence: TGTGCCAGCAGCTTATTCGCGGGGCACCACGAGCAGTACGTC.

This clonotype occurred many times. The chain carries TRBV12-3 or TRBV12-4 and TRBJ2-1, with 15 bases identical to TRBD2. Trimming took 8 bases from V and 4 from J; bases not matched to a gene: 6. The CDR3 runs 16 residues. DNA for the CDR3: TGTGCCAGCGGGGGACTAGCGGGGGGCCTATACAATGAGCAGTTCTTC. This encodes CASGGLAGGLYNEQFF.

The rearrangement uses TRBV29-1 and TRBJ1-1; D is undetermined. The CDR3 has 13 residues. Trimming cost V 0 bases and J 3 bases, with 8 bases left between them. Germline V lookup: CDR1 SQVTM, CDR2 ANQGSEA. CDR3 sequence: CSVEEVRYTEAFF. CDR3 in DNA: TGCAGCGTTGAAGAAGTCAGGTACACTGAAGCTTTCTTT.

This chain joins TRBV5-1 and TRBJ2-5; 9 bases line up with TRBD1. V was clipped by 0 bases and J by 3 bases; unmatched bases: 12. The CDR3 contains 18 residues. CDR1 is SGHRS and CDR2 is YFSETQ in the germline V gene. CDR3 sequence reads: CASSLVPPVDRGEETQYF. The CDR3, as DNA: TGCGCCAGCAGCTTGGTTCCCCCTGTGGACAGGGGAGAAGAGACCCAGTACTTC. Full variable domain (remainder filled in from reference TRBV5-1 and TRBJ2-5): KAGVTQTPRYLIKTRGQQVTLSCSPISGHRSVSWYQQTPGQGLQFLFEYFSETQRNKGNFPGRFSGRQFSNSRSEMNVSTLELGDSALYLCASSLVPPVDRGEETQYFGPGTRLLVL.

This rearrangement joins TRBV28 to TRBJ1-1, with D possibly TRBD1 on 5 matching bases. There are 15 residues in the CDR3. The germline V and J ends were trimmed by 3 bases and 5 bases, with 16 bases remaining between them. The germline V gene has CDR1 MDHEN and CDR2 SYDVKM. CDR3 in amino acids: CASSFGAVRGTEAFF. In DNA form, the CDR3 reads TGTGCCAGCAGTTTTGGGGCAGTCCGAGGGACTGAAGCTTTCTTT.

The CDR3 DNA sequence: TGTGCCAGCAGCTTGGAGCGGAAAGGGACCCAGTACTTC. Amino acids: CASSLERKGTQYF. The chain joins TRBV7-6 to TRBJ2-5; possible D gene TRBD2, 5 bases. This CDR3 comprises 13 residues. Trimming removed 3 bases at V and 7 bases at J, with 12 bases between. Germline CDR1 reads SGHVS; CDR2 reads FNYEAQ. Full variable domain (missing parts from reference TRBV7-6 and TRBJ2-5): GAGVSQSPRYKVTKRGQDVALRCDPISGHVSLYWYRQALGQGPEFLTYFNYEAQQDKSGLPNDRFSAERPEGSISTLTIQRTEQRDSAMYRCASSLERKGTQYFGPGTRLLVL.

The rearrangement joins TRBV28 to TRBJ2-7; weak D call: TRBD2 (7 bases). The V gene's germline CDR1 is MDHEN and CDR2 SYDVKM. The CDR3 sequence is 12 residues long. V lost 6 bases, J lost 7 bases, and 13 bases lay in between. The chain's CDR3 is CASRGGAGEQYV. CDR3 in DNA: TGTGCCAGCAGAGGGGGGGCCGGAGAGCAGTACGTC.

The CDR3 nucleotides read TGTGCCAGCAGTCCTCCGGGACTAGGGACGGGAACAGATACGCAGTATTTT. This encodes CASSPPGLGTGTDTQYF. The chain has TRBV6-1 and TRBJ2-3, with 8 bases identical to TRBD2. This CDR3 is built from 17 residues. Trimming took 5 bases from V and 3 from J; bases not matched to a gene: 13. Germline V gene sequence: CDR1 MNHNS, CDR2 SASEGT.

The chain has TRBV7-9 and TRBJ1-1; 8 bases are a match to TRBD1. After removal of 4 bases from V and 5 bases from J, the junction contained 6 bases not matched to a gene. Germline-derived CDR1 and CDR2 are SEHNR and FQNEAQ (reference sequence). This CDR3 has 14 amino acids. In DNA form, the CDR3 reads TGTGCCAGCAGCTCCAGGGGGCGGGGGACTGAAGCTTTCTTT. Translating gives CASSSRGRGTEAFF.

This chain uses TRBV20-1 with TRBJ2-4, with TRBD2 as a possible D gene (5 bases). There are 17 residues in the CDR3. Trimming shortened V by 0 bases and J by 2 bases, and 17 bases separated the two germline ends. Looked up from germline, CDR1 is DFQATT and CDR2 is SNEGSKA (reference sequence). DNA for the CDR3: TGCAGTGCTAGAGATAGGGAGAAGGAGGTGTCCAAAAACATTCAGTACTTC. This sequence encodes CSARDREKEVSKNIQYF.

This clonotype was counted many times. The chain has TRBV20-1 and TRBJ1-2; D is unclear. The CDR3 has 12 amino acids. The germline V gene encodes CDR1 DFQATT and CDR2 SNEGSKA (reference sequence). Trimming stripped 3 bases from V and 2 bases from J, with 7 bases between. The CDR3 spells CSAREENYGYTF. The CDR3 bases are TGCAGTGCTAGGGAGGAAAACTATGGCTACACCTTC.

The table lists this clonotype with many counts. The J gene is TRBJ1-5, the V gene TRBV12-3 or TRBV12-4; D gene ambiguous. V lost 1 base, J lost 11 bases, and 12 bases lay in between. The length of the CDR3 is 13 residues. CDR3 nucleotide sequence: TGTGCCAGCAGTTTAGGTGGCCGGTGGTCCCAGCATTTT. Amino acid sequence: CASSLGGRWSQHF.

This clonotype was recorded a few times. The CDR3 sequence is CASRRNNSPLHF. CDR3 nucleotide sequence: TGTGCCAGCAGGCGGAATAATTCACCCCTCCACTTT. The chain joins TRBV12-3 or TRBV12-4 to TRBJ1-6; D gene ambiguous. Trimming took 6 bases from V and 5 from J, leaving 5 bases between them. This CDR3 is 12 amino acids long.

This chain joins TRBV28 and TRBJ2-7, with TRBD2 as a possible D gene (6 bases). Germline CDR1 and CDR2: MDHEN and SYDVKM. V was shortened by 8 bases and J by 3 bases, with 17 bases between the two germline ends. This CDR3 region has 14 residues. The CDR3 coding sequence is TGTGCCAGCTCGTACTCTCTGACTAGCTACGAGCAGTACGTC. Translated, it gives CASSYSLTSYEQYV.

This chain uses TRBV20-1 with TRBJ1-1, with 8 bases that match TRBD1. The CDR3 extends over 15 amino acids. Germline CDR1 reads DFQATT; CDR2 reads SNEGSKA (reference sequence). Unmatched junction bases numbered 11, after V lost 8 bases and J lost 0 bases. The CDR3 DNA is TGCAGTCTCACAGGGGGTGGACATCTGAACACTGAAGCTTTCTTT. Translated: CSLTGGGHLNTEAFF.

The rearrangement links TRBV5-4 to TRBJ2-2, with D possibly called TRBD1 or TRBD2 (5 bases each). Germline CDR1 and CDR2: SGHNT and YYREEE (reference sequence). The V end was cut by 3 bases, the J end by 0 bases, with 12 bases between. The CDR3 is 16 residues long. The CDR3 DNA is TGTGCCAGCAGCTCTCCAGGGACCACGAACACCGGGGAGCTGTTTTTT. Translation gives CASSSPGTTNTGELFF.

This clonotype turned up a few times. In nucleotides, the CDR3 is TGCAGTGCTAGACGGGGGGCAGGAACAGATACGCAGTATTTT. Protein product: CSARRGAGTDTQYF. The chain employs TRBV20-1 and TRBJ2-3, with D tentatively TRBD2 (7 bases). The CDR3 has 14 amino acids. V gave up 2 bases and J gave up 3 bases, with 12 bases separating them. The V gene's germline CDR1 is DFQATT and CDR2 SNEGSKA (reference sequence).

There are many counts of this clonotype. The rearrangement joins TRBV5-1 to TRBJ2-3, with D possibly TRBD2 on 6 matching bases. V was trimmed by 0 bases and J by 5 bases, leaving 10 bases between them. This CDR3 has 14 amino acids. Germline V gene lookup returns CDR1 SGHRS and CDR2 YFSETQ. The CDR3 loop is CASSLVGGQDTQYF. The CDR3 nucleotides read TGCGCCAGCAGCTTGGTCGGGGGTCAAGATACGCAGTATTTT.

This clonotype was seen a few times. This chain uses TRBV4-3 with TRBJ2-3; D ambiguous. The CDR3 is made up of 18 amino acids. The V and J ends lost 0 bases and 4 bases respectively, with 20 bases between them. CDR1 LGHNA and CDR2 YSLEER come from the germline V gene. This CDR3 is CASSQEVIGSWVPDTQYF. The CDR3 nucleotides read TGCGCCAGCAGCCAAGAGGTTATCGGGTCCTGGGTCCCAGATACGCAGTATTTT.

The rearrangement uses TRBV25-1 and TRBJ2-1; 7 bases are shared with TRBD2. CDR3 length: 16 residues. Trimming took 1 base from V and 4 from J; bases not matched to a gene: 7. Germline V gene data show CDR1 as MGHDK and CDR2 as SYGVNS. The CDR3 loop reads CASSESKRGFYNEQFF. The CDR3 bases are TGTGCCAGCAGTGAATCGAAGCGGGGCTTTTACAATGAGCAGTTCTTC.